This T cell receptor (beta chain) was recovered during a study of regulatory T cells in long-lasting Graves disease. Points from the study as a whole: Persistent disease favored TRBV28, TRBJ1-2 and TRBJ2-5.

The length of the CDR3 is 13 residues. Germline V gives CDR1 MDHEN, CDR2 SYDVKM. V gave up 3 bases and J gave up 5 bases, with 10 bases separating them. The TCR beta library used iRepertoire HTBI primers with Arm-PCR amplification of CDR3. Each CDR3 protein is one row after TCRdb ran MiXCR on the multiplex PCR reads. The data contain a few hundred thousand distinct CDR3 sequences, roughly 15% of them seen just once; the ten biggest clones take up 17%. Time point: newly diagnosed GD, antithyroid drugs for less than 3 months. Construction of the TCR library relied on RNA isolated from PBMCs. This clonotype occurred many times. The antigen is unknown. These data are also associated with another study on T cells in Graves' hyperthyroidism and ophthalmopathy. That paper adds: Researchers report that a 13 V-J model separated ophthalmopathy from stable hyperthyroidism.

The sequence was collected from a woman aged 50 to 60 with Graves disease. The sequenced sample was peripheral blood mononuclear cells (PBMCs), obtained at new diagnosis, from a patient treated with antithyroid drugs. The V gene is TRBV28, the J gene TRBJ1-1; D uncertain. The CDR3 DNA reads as TGTGCCAGCAGTTTCTTTGCGGGGACTGAAGCTTTCTTT. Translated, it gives CASSFFAGTEAFF.